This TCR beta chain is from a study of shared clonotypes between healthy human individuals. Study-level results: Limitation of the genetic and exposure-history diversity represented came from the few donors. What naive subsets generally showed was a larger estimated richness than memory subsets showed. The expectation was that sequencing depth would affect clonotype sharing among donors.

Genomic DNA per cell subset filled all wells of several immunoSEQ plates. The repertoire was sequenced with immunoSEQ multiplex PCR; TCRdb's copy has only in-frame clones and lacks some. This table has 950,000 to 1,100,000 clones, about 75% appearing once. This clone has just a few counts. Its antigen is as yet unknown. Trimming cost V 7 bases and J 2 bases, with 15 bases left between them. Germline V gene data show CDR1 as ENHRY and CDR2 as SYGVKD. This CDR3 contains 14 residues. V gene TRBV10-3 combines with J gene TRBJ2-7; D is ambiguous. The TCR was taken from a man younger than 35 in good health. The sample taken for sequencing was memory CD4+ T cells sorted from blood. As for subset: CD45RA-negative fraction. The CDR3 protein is CAITPEHRPYEQYF. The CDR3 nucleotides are TGTGCCATCACCCCGGAACACCGTCCCTACGAGCAGTACTTC.